One and the same sample provided the 12 T cell receptor beta chains below, sequenced in a study of T-cell memory formation after mild COVID-19 (TCRdb year 2021). The protocol used for the library was 5' RACE. Instrument used: Illumina NovaSeq 6000. TCRdb reprocessing: public reads trimmed at Q25 with fastp, clones called with MiXCR, in-frame beta chains kept. All rows with the same CDR3 protein become a single entry with the most common DNA and genes. A total of roughly 100,000 distinct CDR3 sequences appear in this sample, about 17% of them only once. The ten largest clones take up 25% to 30% of the sample. Sequencing was performed on PBMCs or a T cell subset sorted from them (not recorded which). Receptor source: an adult woman who had mild COVID-19 (a few samples of this study predate the infection). The sample titles of this study are shuffled in the database, so cell type and time point are left out; the donor was told from shared clones.

The rearrangement links TRBV12-3 or TRBV12-4 to TRBJ2-1; 13 bases line up with TRBD2. The CDR3 spans 14 residues. The J segment lost 8 bases and the V segment lost 5 bases, leaving 3 bases of the junction unmatched. The CDR3 DNA follows: TGTGCCAGCAGTGCACTAGCGGGGGGGCATGAGCAGTTCTTC. Translating it yields CASSALAGGHEQFF.

For this clonotype: One junction end does not reproduce the germline sequence, and a read error may be involved. The chain joins TRBV19 to TRBJ1-5, with a tentative D call TRBD1 (6 bases). This CDR3 region has 15 residues. Germline assignment: CDR1 LNHDA and CDR2 SQIVND (reference sequence). The CDR3 loop reads CASSYGQTSNQHQHF. The CDR3 bases are TGTGCCAGTAGTTACGGACAGACAAGCAATCAGCACCAGCATTTT.

This clonotype was counted a few times. This sequence joins TRBV12-3 or TRBV12-4 and TRBJ2-7; TRBD1 agrees at 10 bases. The CDR3 covers 16 residues. Unmatched junction bases numbered 11, after V lost 6 bases and J lost 3 bases. CDR3 bases: TGTGCCAGCAGCCACCAAGGAGGGACAGGGGTCTACGAGCAGTACTTC. Encoded protein: CASSHQGGTGVYEQYF.

A few counts support this clonotype. This chain connects TRBV4-1 to TRBJ1-5; 7 positions match TRBD1. The ends lost 1 base at V and 6 bases at J; junction bases unmatched: 6. Looked up from germline, CDR1 is MGHRA and CDR2 is YSYEKL. The CDR3 length is 15 residues. The CDR3 DNA is TGCGCCAGCAGCCAAGGGCAGGGGGGAGTTCAGCCCCAGCATTTT. Translated: CASSQGQGGVQPQHF.

J is TRBJ2-2 and V is TRBV6-5, with 10 bases lining up with TRBD2. From germline, CDR1 is MNHEY and CDR2 SVGAGI. J was trimmed by 5 bases and V by 6 bases; bases with no gene match: 6. The CDR3 contains 15 residues. The CDR3 DNA is TGTGCCAGCAGGTCACCGGGACTAGCGACCGGGGAGCTGTTTTTT. It is translated as CASRSPGLATGELFF.

J is TRBJ1-4 and V is TRBV15, with unresolved D. V was pared by 2 bases and J by 2 bases, with 15 bases between. Germline values: CDR1 LNHNV, CDR2 YYDKDF (reference sequence). The CDR3 is 17 amino acids. CDR3 bases: TGTGCCACCAGCAGAAAATCCATACTGGCGACTAATGAAAAACTGTTTTTT. Residues: CATSRKSILATNEKLFF.

The gene calls are TRBV20-1 and TRBJ2-1; D is possibly TRBD1 or TRBD2 (6 bases each). Looked up from germline, CDR1 is DFQATT and CDR2 is SNEGSKA (reference sequence). With 0 bases removed from V and 10 bases from J, the gap between germline ends came to 10 bases. The CDR3 consists of 12 residues. CDR3 DNA: TGCAGTGCTAGAGATGGGGGGACAGAGCAGTTCTTC. Its translation is CSARDGGTEQFF.

This clonotype was counted a few times. The V gene is TRBV20-1, the J gene TRBJ1-2; a weak D match, TRBD1 (5 bases). Germline V gives CDR1 DFQATT, CDR2 SNEGSKA (reference sequence). The CDR3 spans 11 residues. V lost 3 bases and J lost 8, with 10 bases in between. The CDR3 region is CSASGGPGYTF. DNA for the CDR3: TGCAGTGCTAGTGGGGGTCCGGGCTACACCTTC.

In this sample, this clonotype turned up a few times. The rearrangement joins TRBV2 to TRBJ1-2; 9 positions agree with TRBD1. The trim removed 5 bases at V and 5 bases at J, leaving 6 bases unmatched. This CDR3 region has 14 residues. CDR1 SNHLY and CDR2 FYNNEI come from the germline V gene. CDR3 amino acids: CASSPGQGGYGYTF. CDR3 bases: TGTGCCAGCAGTCCGGGACAGGGAGGGTATGGCTACACCTTC.

V usage is TRBV6-5 and J usage is TRBJ2-2; tentatively, D is TRBD2 (6 bases). Looked up from germline, CDR1 is MNHEY and CDR2 is SVGAGI. The CDR3 has 14 residues. V was shortened by 4 bases and J by 3 bases, with 9 bases between the two germline ends. CDR3 in DNA: TGTGCCAGCAGTTCCGGGAGATACACCGGGGAGCTGTTTTTT. This codes for CASSSGRYTGELFF.

The rearrangement joins TRBV14 to TRBJ2-7, with D possibly TRBD1 on 6 matching bases. The CDR3 contains 14 residues. Trimming cost V 1 base and J 2 bases, with 9 bases left between them. The V gene's germline CDR1 is SGHDN and CDR2 FVKESK. This CDR3 is CASSQVNRAYEQYF. CDR3 nucleotides: TGTGCCAGCAGCCAAGTAAACAGGGCCTACGAGCAGTACTTC. The full variable domain, rest sourced from reference TRBV14 and TRBJ2-7, is EAGVTQFPSHSVIEKGQTVTLRCDPISGHDNLYWYRRVMGKEIKFLLHFVKESKQDESGMPNNRFLAERTGGTYSTLKVQPAELEDSGVYFCASSQVNRAYEQYFGPGTRLTVT.

Only a few counts were recorded for this clonotype. The chain is built from TRBV29-1 and TRBJ2-1; no clear D gene. The CDR3 contains 12 residues. Germline-derived CDR1 and CDR2 are SQVTM and ANQGSEA. V shed 3 bases and J shed 10 bases, with 13 bases lying between them. This CDR3 reads CSVERTWEEQFF. DNA for the CDR3: TGCAGCGTTGAGCGTACGTGGGAAGAGCAGTTCTTC.